This TCR beta chain was captured by sequencing in a study of shared clonotypes between healthy human individuals. The wider study: Three CD4 naive, three CD4 memory, two CD8 naive and one CD8 memory plate were used per donor. General study results and limits: Several donors shared about 4.8% of their naive CD4 clonotypes.

About this clone: Its antigen is unknown.

CDR1 SGHRS and CDR2 YFSETQ come from the germline V gene. The length of the CDR3 is 12 residues. V shed 4 bases and J shed 6 bases, with 10 bases lying between them. This was a deep-level run. In the authors' workflow: ImmunoSEQ sequences covered only the junction and lacked quality scores; filtering therefore differed. Generated by immunoSEQ multiplex PCR, the TCRdb table keeps only in-frame clones and is missing some. That table furnishes V, J and clone size, whereas the DNA furnished D and trimming. The sample contains 2 million to 2.5 million clones, around 95% of which appear only once. The sequence came from a man in his late teens or twenties in good health. The sample comprised naive CD4+ T cells sorted from blood. Subset reported: CD45RA+ positively selected. The chain employs TRBV5-1 and TRBJ1-2, with D uncertain. The CDR3 protein is CASSPDFNGYTF. In DNA, the CDR3 is TGCGCCAGCAGCCCGGACTTTAATGGCTACACCTTC.